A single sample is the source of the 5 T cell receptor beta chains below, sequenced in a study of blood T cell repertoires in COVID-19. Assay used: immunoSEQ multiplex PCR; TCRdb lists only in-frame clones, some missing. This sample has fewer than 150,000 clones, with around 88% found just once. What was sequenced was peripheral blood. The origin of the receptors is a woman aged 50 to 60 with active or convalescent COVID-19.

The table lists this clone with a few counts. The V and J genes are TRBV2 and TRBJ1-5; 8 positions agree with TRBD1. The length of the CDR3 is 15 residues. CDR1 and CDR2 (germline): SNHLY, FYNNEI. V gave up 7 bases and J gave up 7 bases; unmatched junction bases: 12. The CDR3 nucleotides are TGTGCCAGCACCCAAATGACAGGGGCTGGACAGCCCCAGCATTTT. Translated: CASTQMTGAGQPQHF.

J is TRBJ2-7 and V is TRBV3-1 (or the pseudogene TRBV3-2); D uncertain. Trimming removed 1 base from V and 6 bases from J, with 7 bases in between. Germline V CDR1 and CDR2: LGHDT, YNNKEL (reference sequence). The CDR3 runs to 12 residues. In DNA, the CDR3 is TGTGCCAGCAGCCAAGTTCCTTCCGAGCAGTACTTC. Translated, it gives CASSQVPSEQYF.

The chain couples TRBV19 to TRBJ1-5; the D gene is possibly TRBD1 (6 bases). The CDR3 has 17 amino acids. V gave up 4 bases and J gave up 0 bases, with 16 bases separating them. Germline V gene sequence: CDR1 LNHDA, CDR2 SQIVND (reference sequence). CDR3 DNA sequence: TGTGCCAGTAGTACCCCCCTGAGGGGGTATAGCAATCAGCCCCAGCATTTT. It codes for CASSTPLRGYSNQPQHF.

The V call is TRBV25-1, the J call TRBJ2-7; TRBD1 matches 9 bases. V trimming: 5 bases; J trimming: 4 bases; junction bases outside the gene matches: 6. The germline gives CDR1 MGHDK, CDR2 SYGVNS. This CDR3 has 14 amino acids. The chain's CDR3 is CASSRPGQGYEQYF. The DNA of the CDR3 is TGTGCCAGCAGTCGCCCGGGACAGGGTTACGAGCAGTACTTC.

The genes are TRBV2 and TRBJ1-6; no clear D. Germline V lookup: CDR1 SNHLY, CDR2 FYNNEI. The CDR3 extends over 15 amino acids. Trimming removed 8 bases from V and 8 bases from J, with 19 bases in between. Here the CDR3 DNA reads TGTGCCAGCTCCACGGAGGGTCCCGGGGATTCACCCCTCCACTTT. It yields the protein CASSTEGPGDSPLHF.